One and the same sample provided the 8 T cell receptor beta chains below, sequenced in a study of blood T cell repertoires in COVID-19. Libraries were prepared by immunoSEQ multiplex PCR; TCRdb keeps only in-frame clonotypes and omits some of them. The sample lists a few hundred thousand clones, 70% to 90% occurring once. The sample consisted of PBMCs or T cells enriched from blood (not recorded which). These receptors were taken from a woman between 50 and 59 years old who had recovered from COVID-19.

This sequence joins TRBV6-5 and TRBJ1-2; TRBD1 agrees at 7 bases. Germline assignment: CDR1 MNHEY and CDR2 SVGAGI. V lost 7 bases and J lost 8; bases outside the gene matches: 4. This CDR3 has 11 residues. CDR3 sequence reads: CASTQGEGYTF. The CDR3 DNA reads as TGTGCCAGCACTCAGGGGGAGGGCTACACCTTC.

This rearrangement joins TRBV5-1 to TRBJ1-2, with 7 bases lining up with TRBD1. This CDR3 has 16 amino acids. V dropped 0 bases and J dropped 3; count of bases not matched to a gene: 8. The germline CDR1 and CDR2 sequences are SGHRS and YFSETQ. The CDR3 sequence: CASSLDRGPNYYGYTF. In DNA form, the CDR3 reads TGCGCCAGCAGCTTGGATAGGGGGCCGAATTACTATGGCTACACCTTC.

This chain uses TRBV7-9 with TRBJ2-7; D perhaps matches TRBD2 (5 bases). The V end was cut by 4 bases, the J end by 5 bases, with 12 bases between. Per the germline V gene, CDR1 is SEHNR and CDR2 is FQNEAQ (reference sequence). The CDR3 is 13 residues long. CDR3 coding DNA: TGTGCCAGCAGCTGGCCTGGGCGGGACGAGCAGTACTTC. Residues: CASSWPGRDEQYF.

The gene calls are TRBV13 and TRBJ2-6; D uncertain. CDR3 size: 16 residues. Per the germline V gene, CDR1 is PRHDT and CDR2 is FYEKMQ (reference sequence). V lost 2 bases, J lost 4 bases, and 12 bases lay in between. CDR3 sequence (DNA): TGTGCCAGCAGCTTATCCCCATTTTTGGGGGCCAACGTCCTGACTTTC. This translates into CASSLSPFLGANVLTF.

The chain couples TRBV18 to TRBJ1-1; D gene unclear. Looked up from germline, CDR1 is KGHSH and CDR2 is LQKENI. This CDR3 comprises 14 residues. Trimming removed 3 bases at V and 2 bases at J, with 10 bases between. In DNA form, the CDR3 reads TGTGCCAGCTCACCGACTACAGAAAACACTGAAGCTTTCTTT. Residues: CASSPTTENTEAFF.

The V and J genes are TRBV18 and TRBJ1-1, with TRBD1 matching over 7 bases. Per germline, CDR1 KGHSH and CDR2 LQKENI. J lost 2 bases, V lost 8 bases, and 8 bases had no gene match. This CDR3 comprises 14 residues. The CDR3 region is CASATGVFNTEAFF. CDR3 DNA sequence: TGTGCCAGCGCAACAGGGGTTTTCAACACTGAAGCTTTCTTT.

CDR3 bases: TGTGCCAGCAGCGAGCCGGCCCAGGGGTTATCCGAGCAGTACTTC. Translating it yields CASSEPAQGLSEQYF. V gene TRBV7-8 combines with J gene TRBJ2-7, with D possibly matching TRBD1 (6 bases). V shed 5 bases and J shed 6 bases, with 20 bases lying between them. CDR1 is SGHVS and CDR2 is FQNEAQ in the germline V gene. The CDR3 has 15 amino acids.

In this sample, this clone turned up a few times. V and J are TRBV3-1 (or the pseudogene TRBV3-2) and TRBJ1-2; 8 nucleotides match TRBD1. J lost 7 bases, V lost 4 bases, and 17 bases had no gene match. The CDR3 has 17 amino acids. Germline V lookup: CDR1 LGHDT, CDR2 YNNKEL (reference sequence). This CDR3 reads CASSRGQAGGFSSGYTF. In DNA form, the CDR3 reads TGTGCCAGCAGCCGTGGCCAGGCAGGGGGCTTCTCTAGTGGCTACACCTTC.